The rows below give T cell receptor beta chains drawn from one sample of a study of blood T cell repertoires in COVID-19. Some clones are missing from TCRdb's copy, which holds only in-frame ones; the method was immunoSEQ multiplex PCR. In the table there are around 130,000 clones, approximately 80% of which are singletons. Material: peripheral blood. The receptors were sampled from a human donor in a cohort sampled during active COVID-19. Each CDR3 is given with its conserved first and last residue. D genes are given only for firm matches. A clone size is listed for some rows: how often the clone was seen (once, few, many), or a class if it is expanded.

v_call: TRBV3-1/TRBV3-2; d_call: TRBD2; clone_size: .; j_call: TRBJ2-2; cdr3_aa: CASSPRASGGAGELFF; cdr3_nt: TGTGCCAGCAGCCCCCGAGCTAGCGGGGGGGCCGGGGAGCTGTTTTTT
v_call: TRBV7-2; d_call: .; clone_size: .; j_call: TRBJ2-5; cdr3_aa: CASSPRTDFLQYF; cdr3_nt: TGTGCCAGCAGCCCCCGGACTGACTTCCTCCAGTACTTC
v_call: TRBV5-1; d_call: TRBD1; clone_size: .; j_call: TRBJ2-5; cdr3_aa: CASSVDRGAKETQYF; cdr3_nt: TGCGCCAGCAGCGTGGACAGGGGGGCCAAAGAGACCCAGTACTTC
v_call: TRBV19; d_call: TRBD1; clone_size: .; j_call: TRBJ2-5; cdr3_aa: CASSEQQGAETQYF; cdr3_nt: TGTGCCAGTAGTGAGCAACAGGGGGCTGAGACCCAGTACTTC
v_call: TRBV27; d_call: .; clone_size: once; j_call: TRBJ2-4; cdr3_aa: CASSVLASVLAKNIQYF; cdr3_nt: TGTGCCAGCAGTGTACTTGCGTCGGTTCTAGCCAAAAACATTCAGTACTTC
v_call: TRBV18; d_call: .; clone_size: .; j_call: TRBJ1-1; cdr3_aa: CASSPSGNTEAFF; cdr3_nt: TGTGCCAGCTCCCCCTCGGGGAACACTGAAGCTTTCTTT
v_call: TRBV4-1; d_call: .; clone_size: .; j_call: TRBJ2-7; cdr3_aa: CASSQDRPSYEQYF; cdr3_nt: TGCGCCAGCAGCCAAGACAGGCCCTCCTACGAGCAGTACTTC
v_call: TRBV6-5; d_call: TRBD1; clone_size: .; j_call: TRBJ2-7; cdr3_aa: CASSWGTGGSEQYF; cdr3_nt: TGTGCCAGCAGTTGGGGGACAGGGGGCTCCGAGCAGTACTTC
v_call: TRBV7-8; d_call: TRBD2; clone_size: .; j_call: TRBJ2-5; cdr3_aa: CASSPSGGGYETQYF; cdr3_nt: TGTGCCAGCAGCCCCAGCGGGGGGGGTTATGAGACCCAGTACTTC
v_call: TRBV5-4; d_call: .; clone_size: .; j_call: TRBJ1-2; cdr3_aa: CASSLEPGYYGYTF; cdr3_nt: TGTGCCAGCAGCTTGGAGCCAGGTTACTATGGCTACACCTTC
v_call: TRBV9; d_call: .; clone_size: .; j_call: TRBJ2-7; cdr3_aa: CASSVVAQSYEQYF; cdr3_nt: TGTGCCAGCAGCGTGGTGGCCCAGTCCTACGAGCAGTACTTC
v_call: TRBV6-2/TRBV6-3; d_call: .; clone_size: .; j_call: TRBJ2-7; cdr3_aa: CASSSRQAGEQYF; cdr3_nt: TGTGCCAGCAGTTCCCGACAGGCGGGTGAGCAGTACTTC
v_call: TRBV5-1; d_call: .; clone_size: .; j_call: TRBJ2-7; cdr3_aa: CASSLVQGQSPEQYF; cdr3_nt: TGCGCCAGCAGCTTGGTTCAGGGGCAGTCACCCGAGCAGTACTTC
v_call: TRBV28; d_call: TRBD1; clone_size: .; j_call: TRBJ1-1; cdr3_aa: CASSLAGQIGNTEAFF; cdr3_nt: TGTGCCAGCAGTTTAGCGGGACAGATAGGGAACACTGAAGCTTTCTTT
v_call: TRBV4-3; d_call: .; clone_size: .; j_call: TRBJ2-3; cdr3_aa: CASSQDPLPDTQYF; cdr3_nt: TGCGCCAGCAGCCAAGACCCCCTCCCAGATACGCAGTATTTT
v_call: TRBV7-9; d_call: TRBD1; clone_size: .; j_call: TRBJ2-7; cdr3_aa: CASSFEKGADEQYF; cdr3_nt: TGTGCCAGCAGCTTCGAAAAGGGGGCAGACGAGCAGTACTTC
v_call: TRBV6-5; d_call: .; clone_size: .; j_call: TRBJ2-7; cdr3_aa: CASRRGYSYEQYF; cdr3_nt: TGTGCCAGCAGAAGGGGGTACTCCTACGAGCAGTACTTC
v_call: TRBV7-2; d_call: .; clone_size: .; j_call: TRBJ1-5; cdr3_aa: CASSSQGSNQPQHF; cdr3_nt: TGTGCCAGCAGCTCACAGGGTAGCAATCAGCCCCAGCATTTT
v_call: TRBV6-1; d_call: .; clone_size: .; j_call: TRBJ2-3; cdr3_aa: CASSEEDPVVF; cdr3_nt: TGTGCCAGCAGTGAGGAGGATCCAGTGGTTTTT
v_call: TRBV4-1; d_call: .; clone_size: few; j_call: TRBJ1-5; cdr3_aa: CASSQEGRASNQPQHF; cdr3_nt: TGCGCCAGCAGCCAAGAAGGCAGGGCTAGCAATCAGCCCCAGCATTTT
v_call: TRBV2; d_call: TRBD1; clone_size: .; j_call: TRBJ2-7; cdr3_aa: CASSWDRGHQYEQYF; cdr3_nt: TGTGCCAGCTCCTGGGACAGGGGGCACCAGTACGAGCAGTACTTC
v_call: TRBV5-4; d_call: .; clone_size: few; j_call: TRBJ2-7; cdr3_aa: CASSRRGADYEQYF; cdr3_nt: TGTGCCAGCAGCCGTCGGGGGGCAGATTACGAGCAGTACTTC
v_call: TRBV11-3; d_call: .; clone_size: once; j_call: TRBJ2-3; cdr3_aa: CASSLLVTDTQYF; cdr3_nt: TGTGCCAGCAGCTTACTAGTGACAGATACGCAGTATTTT
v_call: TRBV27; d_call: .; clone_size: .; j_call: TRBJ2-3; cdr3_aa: CASSSPGGDTQYF; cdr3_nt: TGTGCCAGCAGTTCGCCAGGGGGGGATACGCAGTATTTT
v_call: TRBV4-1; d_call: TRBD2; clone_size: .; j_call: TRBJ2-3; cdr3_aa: CASSQTGLAGESTDTQYF; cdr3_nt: TGCGCCAGCAGCCAAACGGGACTAGCGGGTGAAAGCACAGATACGCAGTATTTT
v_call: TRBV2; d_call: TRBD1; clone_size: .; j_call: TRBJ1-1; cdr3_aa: CASIPQRDRGGNTEAFF; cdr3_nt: TGTGCCAGCATCCCACAAAGGGACAGGGGAGGGAACACTGAAGCTTTCTTT
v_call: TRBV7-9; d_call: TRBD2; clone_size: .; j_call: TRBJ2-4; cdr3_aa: CASSFGGGSKNIQYF; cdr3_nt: TGTGCCAGCAGCTTCGGCGGGGGGTCCAAAAACATTCAGTACTTC
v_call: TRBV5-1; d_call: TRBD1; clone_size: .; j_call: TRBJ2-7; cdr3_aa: CASSFLTGTGVNEQYF; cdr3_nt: TGCGCCAGCAGTTTCTTAACAGGGACAGGCGTCAACGAGCAGTACTTC
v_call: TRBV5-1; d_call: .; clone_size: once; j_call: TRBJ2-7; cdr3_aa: CASSRDGEAWEQYF; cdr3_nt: TGCGCCAGCAGCCGGGATGGAGAGGCCTGGGAGCAGTACTTC
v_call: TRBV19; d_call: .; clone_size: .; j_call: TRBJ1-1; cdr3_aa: CASSSLGGRDTEAFF; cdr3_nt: TGTGCCAGTAGTTCCCTGGGGGGGCGGGACACTGAAGCTTTCTTT
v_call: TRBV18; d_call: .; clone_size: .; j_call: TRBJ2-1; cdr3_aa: CASSPYLAPGPNEQFF; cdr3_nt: TGTGCCAGCTCGCCTTATCTAGCTCCGGGTCCCAATGAGCAGTTCTTC
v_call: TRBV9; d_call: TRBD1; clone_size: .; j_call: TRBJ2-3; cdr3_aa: CASSPDRGREDTQYF; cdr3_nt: TGTGCCAGCAGTCCCGACAGGGGTCGGGAAGATACGCAGTATTTT
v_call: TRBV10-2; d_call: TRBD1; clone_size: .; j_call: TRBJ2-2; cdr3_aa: CASSGRQGNTGELFF; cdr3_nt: TGCGCCAGCAGTGGAAGACAGGGCAACACCGGGGAGCTGTTTTTT
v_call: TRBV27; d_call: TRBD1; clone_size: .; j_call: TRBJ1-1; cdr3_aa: CASSFGGGGHTEAFF; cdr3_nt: TGTGCCAGCAGTTTCGGAGGGGGCGGGCACACTGAAGCTTTCTTT
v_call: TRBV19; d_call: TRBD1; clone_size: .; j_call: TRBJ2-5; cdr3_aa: CASSPGQGHFETQYF; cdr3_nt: TGTGCCAGTAGTCCGGGACAGGGGCACTTTGAGACCCAGTACTTC
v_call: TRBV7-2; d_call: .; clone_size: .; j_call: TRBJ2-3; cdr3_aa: CASSLRSSTDTQYF; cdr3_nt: TGTGCCAGCAGCTTAAGGAGTAGCACAGATACGCAGTATTTT
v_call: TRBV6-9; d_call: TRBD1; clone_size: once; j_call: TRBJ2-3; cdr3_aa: CASRKTGDTDTQYF; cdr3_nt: TGTGCCAGCAGAAAGACAGGGGACACAGATACGCAGTATTTT
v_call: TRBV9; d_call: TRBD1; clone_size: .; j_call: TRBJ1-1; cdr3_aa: CASSVGTGGIYTEAFF; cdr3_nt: TGTGCCAGCAGCGTAGGGACAGGGGGCATTTACACTGAAGCTTTCTTT